This T cell receptor (beta chain) emerged from a study of blood T cells in healthy people across ages. Study-level findings and limits: CMV infection status of these donors was not known. Strong correlation existed between TCR beta diversity and naive T cell percentage. Those diversity estimates obtained from one million T cells were thought to be underestimates.

Comments on this clonotype: Antigen unknown.

Germline V CDR1 and CDR2: MNHEY, SMNVEV (reference sequence). This CDR3 spans 18 amino acids. With V trimmed by 5 bases and J by 1 base, 15 bases remained unmatched. Next came a second PCR, run for about 6 to 11 cycles, which used a sample-barcoded 5' primer along with a J-beta primer mix. MiXCR was run by TCRdb on the 5' RACE reads, yielding one entry per CDR3 protein. The repertoire consists of fewer than 900,000 distinct CDR3 sequences, with around 45% occurring once and the leading ten covering roughly 30%. The V gene is TRBV27, the J gene TRBJ2-7, with 9 positions matching TRBD1. This TCR was sampled from a woman aged 55-70 years in good health. Sequencing input: blood. The CDR3 bases are TGTGCCAGCAGTGCACTGTTAGGGACAGGGCGTCGGTCCTACGAGCAGTACTTC. Translating it yields CASSALLGTGRRSYEQYF.